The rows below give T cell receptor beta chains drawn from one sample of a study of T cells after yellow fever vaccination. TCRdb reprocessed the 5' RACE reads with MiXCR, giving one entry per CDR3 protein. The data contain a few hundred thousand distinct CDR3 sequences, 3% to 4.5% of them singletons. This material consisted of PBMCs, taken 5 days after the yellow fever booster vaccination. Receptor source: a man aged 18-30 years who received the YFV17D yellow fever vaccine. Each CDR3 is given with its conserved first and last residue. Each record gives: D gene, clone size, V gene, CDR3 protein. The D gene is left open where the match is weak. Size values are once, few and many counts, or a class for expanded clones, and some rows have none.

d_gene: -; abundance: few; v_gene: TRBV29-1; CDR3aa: CSVDKGVNTGELFF
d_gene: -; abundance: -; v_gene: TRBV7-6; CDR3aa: CASSLLLRGQDSPLHF
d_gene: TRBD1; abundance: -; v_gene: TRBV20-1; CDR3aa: CSASAPGQGYTEAFF
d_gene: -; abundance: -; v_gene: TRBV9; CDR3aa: CASSVLQNYGYTF
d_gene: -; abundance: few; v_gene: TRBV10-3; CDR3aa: CAISEQQLSGNTIYF
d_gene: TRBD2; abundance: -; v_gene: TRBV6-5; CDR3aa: CASRVAGSTGELFF
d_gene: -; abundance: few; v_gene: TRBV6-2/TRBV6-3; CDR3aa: CASSYAGTRNTEAFF
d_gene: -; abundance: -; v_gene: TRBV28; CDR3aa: CASSHRQVGGYTF
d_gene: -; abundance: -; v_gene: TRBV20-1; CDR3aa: CSATGQSSYEQYF
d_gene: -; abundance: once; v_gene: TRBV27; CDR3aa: CASSYRARTGELFF
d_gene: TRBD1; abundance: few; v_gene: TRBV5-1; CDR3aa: CASSLGTGGGYEQYF
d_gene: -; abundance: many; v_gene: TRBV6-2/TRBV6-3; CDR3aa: CASSYSTYEQYF
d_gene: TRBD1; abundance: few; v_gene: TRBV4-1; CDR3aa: CASTAGGIRQTWRDTEAFF
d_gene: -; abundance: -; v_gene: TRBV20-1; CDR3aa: CSARSGGGNSPLHF
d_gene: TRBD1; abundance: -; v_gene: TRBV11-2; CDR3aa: CASSITRGPQSF
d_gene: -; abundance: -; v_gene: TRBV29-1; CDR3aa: CSALTEGGSNSPLHF
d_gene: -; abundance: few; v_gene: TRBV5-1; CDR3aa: CASSPRGTSGTDTQYF
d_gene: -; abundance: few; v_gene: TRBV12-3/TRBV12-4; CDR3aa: CASSLELGEQFF
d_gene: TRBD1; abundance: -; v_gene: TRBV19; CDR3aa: CASSLDRGFHQPQHF
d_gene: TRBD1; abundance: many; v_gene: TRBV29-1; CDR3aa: CSGGQPPTDTQYF
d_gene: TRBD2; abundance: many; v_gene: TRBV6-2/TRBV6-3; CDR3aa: CASSPRKAGGGGEQYF
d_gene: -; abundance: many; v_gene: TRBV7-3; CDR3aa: CASSELPGHQETQYF
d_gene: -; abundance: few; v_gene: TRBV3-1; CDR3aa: CASSQDLGGATYNEQFF
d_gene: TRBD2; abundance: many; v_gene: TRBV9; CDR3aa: CASSVGGGANEQFF
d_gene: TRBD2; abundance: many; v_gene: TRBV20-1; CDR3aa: CSAVTSGGTDTQYF
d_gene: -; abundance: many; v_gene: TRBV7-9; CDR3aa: CASSLTGSRRNSPLHF
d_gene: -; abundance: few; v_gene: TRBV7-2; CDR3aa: CASSPPPRAFYNSPLHF
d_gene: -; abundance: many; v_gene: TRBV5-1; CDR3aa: CASSARDNQETQYF
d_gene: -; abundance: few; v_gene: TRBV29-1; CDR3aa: CSVEEALGGHNEQFF
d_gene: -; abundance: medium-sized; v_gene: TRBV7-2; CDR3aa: CASSPGLGLYGYTF
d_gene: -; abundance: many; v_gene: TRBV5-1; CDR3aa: CASSLEGRIASYEQYF